This paragraph covers one T cell receptor beta chain sequence. The data belong to a study of blood T cells in healthy people across ages. Germline CDR1 is MNHEY and CDR2 is SMNVEV (reference sequence). This CDR3 has 16 residues. Trimming removed 1 base from V and 5 bases from J; junction bases left unmatched: 9. A second about 6 to 12 cycle PCR used barcoded and J-beta primers. TCRdb re-derived calls from the 5' RACE reads in MiXCR, one entry per CDR3 protein. The data hold 780,000 or so distinct CDR3 sequences, with around 25% observed a single time. This same sample was also part of a study on T cells of mothers and their children. Turning to that study: At approximately 1.6 ug per 15 ul, all of the extracted RNA went into cDNA synthesis.

The sample taken for sequencing was blood. The chain joins TRBV27 to TRBJ1-2, with TRBD1 identical over 8 bases. This receptor was identified in a boy aged 10-17 years in good health. CDR3 sequence reads: CASSLLVGQGIYGYTF. The CDR3 DNA sequence: TGTGCCAGCAGTTTATTGGTCGGACAGGGAATATATGGCTACACCTTC.